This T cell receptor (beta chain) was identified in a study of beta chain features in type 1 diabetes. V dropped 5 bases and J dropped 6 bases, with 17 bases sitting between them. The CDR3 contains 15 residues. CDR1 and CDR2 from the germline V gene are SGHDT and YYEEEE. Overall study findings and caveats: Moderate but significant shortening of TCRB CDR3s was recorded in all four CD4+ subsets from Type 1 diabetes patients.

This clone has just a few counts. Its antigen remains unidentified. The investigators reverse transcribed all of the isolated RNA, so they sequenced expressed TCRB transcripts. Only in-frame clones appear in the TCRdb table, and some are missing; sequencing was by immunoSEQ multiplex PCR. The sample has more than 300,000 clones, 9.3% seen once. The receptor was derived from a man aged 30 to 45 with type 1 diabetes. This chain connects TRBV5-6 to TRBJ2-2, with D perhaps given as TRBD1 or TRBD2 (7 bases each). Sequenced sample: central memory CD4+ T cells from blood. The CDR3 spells CASRRTGAGAGELFF. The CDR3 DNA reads TGTGCCAGCAGGCGCACAGGGGCGGGGGCCGGGGAGCTGTTTTTT.